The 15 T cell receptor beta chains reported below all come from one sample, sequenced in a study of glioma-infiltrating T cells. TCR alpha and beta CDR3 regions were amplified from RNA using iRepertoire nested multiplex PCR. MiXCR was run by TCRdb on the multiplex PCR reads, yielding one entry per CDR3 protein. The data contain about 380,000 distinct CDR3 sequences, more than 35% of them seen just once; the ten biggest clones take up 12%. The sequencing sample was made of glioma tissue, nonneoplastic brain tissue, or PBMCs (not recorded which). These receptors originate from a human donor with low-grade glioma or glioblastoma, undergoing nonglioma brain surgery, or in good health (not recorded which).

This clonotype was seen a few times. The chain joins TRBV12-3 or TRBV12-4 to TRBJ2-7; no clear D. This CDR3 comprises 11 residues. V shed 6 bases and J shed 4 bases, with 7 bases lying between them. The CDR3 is CASSKRYEQYF. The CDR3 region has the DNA TGTGCCAGCAGCAAGCGATACGAGCAGTACTTC.

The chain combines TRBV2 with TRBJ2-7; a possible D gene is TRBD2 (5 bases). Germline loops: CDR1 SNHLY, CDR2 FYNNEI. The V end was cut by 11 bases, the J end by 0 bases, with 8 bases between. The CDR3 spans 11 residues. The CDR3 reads CAAGNSYEQYF. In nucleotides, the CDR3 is TGTGCCGCCGGGAACTCCTACGAGCAGTACTTC. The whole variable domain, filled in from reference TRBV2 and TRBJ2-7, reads EPEVTQTPSHQVTQMGQEVILRCVPISNHLYFYWYRQILGQKVEFLVSFYNNEISEKSEIFDDQFSVERPDGSNFTLKIRSTKLEDSAMYFCAAGNSYEQYFGPGTRLTVT.

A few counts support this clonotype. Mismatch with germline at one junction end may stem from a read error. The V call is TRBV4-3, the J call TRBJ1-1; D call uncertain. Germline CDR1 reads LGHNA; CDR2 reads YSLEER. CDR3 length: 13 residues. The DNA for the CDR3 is TGCGCCAGCAGCCTACAGCGGAACACTGGAGCTTTCTTT. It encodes CASSLQRNTGAFF.

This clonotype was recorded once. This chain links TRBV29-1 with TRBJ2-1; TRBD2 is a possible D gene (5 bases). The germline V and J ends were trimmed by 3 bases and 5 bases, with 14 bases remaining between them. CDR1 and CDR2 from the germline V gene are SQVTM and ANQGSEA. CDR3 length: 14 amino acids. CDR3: CSVEWRKRDNEQFF. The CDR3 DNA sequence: TGCAGCGTTGAGTGGCGGAAGAGGGACAATGAGCAGTTCTTC.

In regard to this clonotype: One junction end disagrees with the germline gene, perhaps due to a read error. CDR3: CASSPPVGVISNQPRHF. For the CDR3, the DNA is TGTGCCAGCAGTCCCCCAGTAGGGGTCATTAGCAATCAGCCCCGGCATTTT. V usage is TRBV28 and J usage is TRBJ1-5; D possibly corresponds to TRBD1 (5 bases). This CDR3 has 17 amino acids. Per germline, CDR1 MDHEN and CDR2 SYDVKM.

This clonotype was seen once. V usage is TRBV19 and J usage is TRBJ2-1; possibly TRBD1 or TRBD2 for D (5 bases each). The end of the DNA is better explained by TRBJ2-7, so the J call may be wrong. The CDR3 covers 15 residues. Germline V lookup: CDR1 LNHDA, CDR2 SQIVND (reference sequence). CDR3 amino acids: CASSIDEGQGYEQYF. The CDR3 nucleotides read TGTGCCAGTAGTATTGATGAGGGGCAGGGATACGAGCAGTACTTC.

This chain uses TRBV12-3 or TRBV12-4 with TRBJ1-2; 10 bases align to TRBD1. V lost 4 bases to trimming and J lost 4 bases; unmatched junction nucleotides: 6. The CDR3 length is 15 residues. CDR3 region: CASSSPGTGVYGYTF. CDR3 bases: TGTGCCAGCAGTTCCCCCGGGACAGGGGTCTATGGCTACACCTTC.

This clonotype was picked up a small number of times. CDR3 coding DNA: TGTGCCAGCAGCTTAGAACACGGGGCCTACGAGCAGTACTTC. This sequence encodes CASSLEHGAYEQYF. The rearrangement uses TRBV7-6 and TRBJ2-7; the D gene is possibly TRBD2 (5 bases). Germline V gene data show CDR1 as SGHVS and CDR2 as FNYEAQ. The CDR3 sequence is 14 residues long. Trimming removed 1 base at V and 2 bases at J, with 9 bases between.

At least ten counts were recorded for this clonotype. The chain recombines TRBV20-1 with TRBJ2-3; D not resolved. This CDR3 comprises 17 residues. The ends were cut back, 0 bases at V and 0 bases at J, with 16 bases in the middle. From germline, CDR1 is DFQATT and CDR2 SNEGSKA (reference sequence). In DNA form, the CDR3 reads TGCAGTGCTAGAGATCAATCGAGTTATTCGAGCACAGATACGCAGTATTTT. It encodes CSARDQSSYSSTDTQYF.

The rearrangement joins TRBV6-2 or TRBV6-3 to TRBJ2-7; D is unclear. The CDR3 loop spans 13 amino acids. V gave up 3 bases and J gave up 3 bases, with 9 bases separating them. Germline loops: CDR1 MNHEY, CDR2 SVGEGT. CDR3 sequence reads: CASSYQFHYEQYF. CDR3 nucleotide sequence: TGTGCCAGCAGTTATCAATTCCACTACGAGCAGTACTTC.

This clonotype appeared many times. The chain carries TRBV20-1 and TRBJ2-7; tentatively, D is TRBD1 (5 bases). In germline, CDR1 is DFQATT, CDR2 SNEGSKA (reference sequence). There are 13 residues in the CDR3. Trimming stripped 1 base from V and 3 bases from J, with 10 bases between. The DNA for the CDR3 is TGCAGTGCTAGAGGCGGACAAGACTACGAGCAGTACTTC. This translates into CSARGGQDYEQYF.

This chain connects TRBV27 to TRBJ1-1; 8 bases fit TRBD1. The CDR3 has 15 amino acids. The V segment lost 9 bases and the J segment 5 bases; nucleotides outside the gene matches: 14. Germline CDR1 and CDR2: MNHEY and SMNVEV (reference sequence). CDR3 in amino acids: CASSDQGALSTEAFF. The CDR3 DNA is TGTGCCAGTAGTGACCAGGGGGCTCTTAGTACTGAAGCTTTCTTT.

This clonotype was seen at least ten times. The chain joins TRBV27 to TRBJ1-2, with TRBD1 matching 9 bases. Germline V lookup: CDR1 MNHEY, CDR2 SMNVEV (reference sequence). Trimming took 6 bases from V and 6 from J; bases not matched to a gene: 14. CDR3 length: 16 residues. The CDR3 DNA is TGTGCCAGCAGCCTTACAGGGGGCAATAGACTACATGGCTACACCTTC. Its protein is CASSLTGGNRLHGYTF.

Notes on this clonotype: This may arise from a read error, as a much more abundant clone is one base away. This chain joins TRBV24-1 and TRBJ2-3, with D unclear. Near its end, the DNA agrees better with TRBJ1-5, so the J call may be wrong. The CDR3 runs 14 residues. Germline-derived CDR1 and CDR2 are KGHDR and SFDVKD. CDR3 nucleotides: TGTGCCACCAGTGACTCCGGGAGGGCAGATACGCAGCATTTT. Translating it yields CATSDSGRADTQHF.

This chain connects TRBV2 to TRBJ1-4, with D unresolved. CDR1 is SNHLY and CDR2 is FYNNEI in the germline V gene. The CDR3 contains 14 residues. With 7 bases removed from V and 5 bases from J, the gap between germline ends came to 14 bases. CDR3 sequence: CASIGGTRNEKLFF. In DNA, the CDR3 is TGTGCCAGCATCGGTGGTACAAGGAATGAAAAACTGTTTTTT.